These 10 T cell receptor beta chains were sequenced from one sample in a study of T cells in Graves' hyperthyroidism and ophthalmopathy. From RNA transcripts, TCR beta CDR3 regions were amplified. The TCR CDR3 first-round RT-PCR relied on the HTBI primer set. TCRdb recomputed calls from the multiplex PCR reads with MiXCR, one row per CDR3 protein. The sample lists about 600,000 distinct CDR3 sequences; about 14% were seen once. The sequenced material came from blood. All receptors come from a woman between 18 and 29 years old with Graves' ophthalmopathy.

The table lists this clonotype with many counts. V usage is TRBV7-3 and J usage is TRBJ2-7; TRBD2 is a possible D gene (6 bases). The CDR3 totals 16 residues. In germline, CDR1 is SGHTA, CDR2 FQGTGA. V dropped 1 base and J dropped 4 bases, with 17 bases sitting between them. The CDR3 nucleotides read TGTGCCAGCAGCTTAAGTGAGATCGGGAGAGGGTACGAGCAGTACTTC. Amino acid sequence: CASSLSEIGRGYEQYF.

This chain links TRBV7-3 with TRBJ1-5, with 7 bases aligning to TRBD1. Germline-derived CDR1 and CDR2 are SGHTA and FQGTGA. V gave up 2 bases and J gave up 2 bases; unmatched junction bases: 3. This CDR3 has 15 amino acids. The CDR3 DNA follows: TGTGCCAGCAGCTTAGACGGGACAGGCAATCAGCCCCAGCATTTT. It codes for CASSLDGTGNQPQHF.

J is TRBJ2-7 and V is TRBV19; no reliable D call. Per germline, CDR1 LNHDA and CDR2 SQIVND (reference sequence). The V and J ends lost 2 bases and 0 bases respectively, with 11 bases between them. This CDR3 has 15 amino acids. Here the CDR3 DNA reads TGTGCCAGTAGTATATCGGCAGGTAGCTCCTACGAGCAGTACTTC. Translating it yields CASSISAGSSYEQYF.

This clonotype was seen ten or more times. The rearrangement joins TRBV30 to TRBJ2-7; 9 bases match TRBD1. The CDR3 sequence is 13 residues long. Germline CDR1 and CDR2: GTSNPN and SVGIG (reference sequence). J was trimmed by 5 bases and V by 4 bases; bases with no gene match: 6. CDR3 DNA: TGTGCCTGGAACCGGGACAGGGCTGACGAGCAGTACTTC. It specifies CAWNRDRADEQYF.

The chain combines TRBV6-2 or TRBV6-3 with TRBJ2-7; 9 nucleotides align to TRBD1. CDR1 and CDR2 from the germline V gene are MNHEY and SVGEGT. This CDR3 has 15 amino acids. V was clipped by 0 bases and J by 6 bases; unmatched bases: 6. The CDR3: CASSYSWDRVSEQYF. Written as DNA, the CDR3 is TGTGCCAGCAGTTACTCGTGGGACAGGGTCAGCGAGCAGTACTTC.

The chain has TRBV10-3 and TRBJ2-1; the D is unclear. This CDR3 has 14 amino acids. Trimming pared 7 bases from V and 9 bases from J, leaving 19 bases between. The germline V gene has CDR1 ENHRY and CDR2 SYGVKD. The CDR3 nucleotides are TGTGCCATCACCTTAGGCCCAGAAAAGGGTGAGCAGTTCTTC. Translation gives CAITLGPEKGEQFF.

This clonotype has at least ten counts. This sequence joins TRBV5-5 and TRBJ2-5; perhaps D is TRBD1 or TRBD2 (5 bases each). Germline loops: CDR1 SGHKS, CDR2 YYEKEE (reference sequence). V was pared by 4 bases and J by 5 bases, with 15 bases between. The CDR3 has 14 residues. In nucleotides, the CDR3 is TGTGCCAGCAGCCCGCCGGGGCTGAGGGAGACCCAGTACTTC. Protein sequence: CASSPPGLRETQYF. The whole variable domain, filled in from reference TRBV5-5 and TRBJ2-5, reads DAGVTQSPTHLIKTRGQQVTLRCSPISGHKSVSWYQQVLGQGPQFIFQYYEKEERGRGNFPDRFSARQFPNYSSELNVNALLLGDSALYLCASSPPGLRETQYFGPGTRLLVL.

This clonotype was seen many times. The chain recombines TRBV3-1 with TRBJ1-2, with D possibly matching TRBD1 (6 bases). The CDR3 covers 14 residues. Trimming cost V 0 bases and J 2 bases, with 7 bases left between them. Germline CDR1 and CDR2: LGHDT and YNNKEL (reference sequence). CDR3 sequence: CASSQEDRNYGYTF. CDR3 bases: TGTGCCAGCAGCCAAGAAGACAGGAACTATGGCTACACCTTC.

This clonotype was detected a few times. The V call is TRBV4-3, the J call TRBJ2-1, with 8 nucleotides matching TRBD2. The germline CDR1 and CDR2 sequences are LGHNA and YSLEER. The CDR3 consists of 15 residues. With V trimmed by 4 bases and J by 4 bases, 6 bases remained unmatched. Here the CDR3 reads CASSPYSGAYNEQFF. CDR3 in DNA: TGCGCCAGCAGCCCGTATAGCGGGGCTTACAATGAGCAGTTCTTC.

This sequence joins TRBV19 and TRBJ1-5; 7 bases agree with TRBD1. J lost 2 bases, V lost 5 bases, and 6 bases had no gene match. The CDR3 totals 15 residues. Per the germline V gene, CDR1 is LNHDA and CDR2 is SQIVND (reference sequence). The CDR3, as DNA: TGTGCCAGTAGTTTCGGGGACAGAGGCAATCAGCCCCAGCATTTT. It is translated as CASSFGDRGNQPQHF. Together with reference TRBV19 and TRBJ1-5, the CDR3 gives the full variable domain: DGGITQSPKYLFRKEGQNVTLSCEQNLNHDAMYWYRQDPGQGLRLIYYSQIVNDFQKGDIAEGYSVSREKKESFPLTVTSAQKNPTAFYLCASSFGDRGNQPQHFGDGTRLSIL.